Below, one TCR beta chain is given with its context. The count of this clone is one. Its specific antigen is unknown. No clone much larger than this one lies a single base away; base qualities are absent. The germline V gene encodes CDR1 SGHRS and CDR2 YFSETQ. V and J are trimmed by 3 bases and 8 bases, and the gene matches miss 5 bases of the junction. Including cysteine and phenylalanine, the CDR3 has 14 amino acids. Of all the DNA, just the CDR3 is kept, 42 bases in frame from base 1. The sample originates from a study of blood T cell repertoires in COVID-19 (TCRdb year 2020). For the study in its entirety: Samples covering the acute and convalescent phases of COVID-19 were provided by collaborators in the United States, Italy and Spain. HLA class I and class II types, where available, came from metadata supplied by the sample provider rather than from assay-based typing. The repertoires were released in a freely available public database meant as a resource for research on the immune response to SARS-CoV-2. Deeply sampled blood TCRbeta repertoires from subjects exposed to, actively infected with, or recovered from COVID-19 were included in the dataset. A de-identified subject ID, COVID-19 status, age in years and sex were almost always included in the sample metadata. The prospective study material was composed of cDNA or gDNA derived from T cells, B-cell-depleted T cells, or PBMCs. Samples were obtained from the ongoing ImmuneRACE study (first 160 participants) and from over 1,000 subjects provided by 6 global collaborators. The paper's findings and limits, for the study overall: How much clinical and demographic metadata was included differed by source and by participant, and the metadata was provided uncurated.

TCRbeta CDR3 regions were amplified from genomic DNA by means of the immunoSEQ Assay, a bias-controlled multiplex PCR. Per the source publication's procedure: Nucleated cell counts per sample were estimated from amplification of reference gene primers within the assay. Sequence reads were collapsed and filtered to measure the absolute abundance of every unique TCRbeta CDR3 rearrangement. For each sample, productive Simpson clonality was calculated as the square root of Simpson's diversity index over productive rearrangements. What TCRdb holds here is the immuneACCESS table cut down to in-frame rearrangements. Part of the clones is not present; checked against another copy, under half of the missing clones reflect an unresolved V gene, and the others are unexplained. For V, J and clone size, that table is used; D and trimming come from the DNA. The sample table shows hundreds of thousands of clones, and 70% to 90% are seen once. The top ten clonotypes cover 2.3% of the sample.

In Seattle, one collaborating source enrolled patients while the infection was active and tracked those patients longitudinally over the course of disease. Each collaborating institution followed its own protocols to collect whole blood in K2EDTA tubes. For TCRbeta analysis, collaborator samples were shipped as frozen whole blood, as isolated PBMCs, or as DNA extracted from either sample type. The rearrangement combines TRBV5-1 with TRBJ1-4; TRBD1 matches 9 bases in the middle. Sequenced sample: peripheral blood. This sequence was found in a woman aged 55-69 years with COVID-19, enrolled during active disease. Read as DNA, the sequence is TGCGCCAGCAGCTCACAGGGGGCTGGCGAAAAACTGTTTTTT. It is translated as CASSSQGAGEKLFF. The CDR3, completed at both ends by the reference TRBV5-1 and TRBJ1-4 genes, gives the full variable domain KAGVTQTPRYLIKTRGQQVTLSCSPISGHRSVSWYQQTPGQGLQFLFEYFSETQRNKGNFPGRFSGRQFSNSRSEMNVSTLELGDSALYLCASSSQGAGEKLFFGSGTQLSVL.